This T cell receptor (beta chain) was obtained from a study of T cell changes during pregnancy in multiple sclerosis. Using immunoSEQ multiplex PCR, the repertoire was profiled, and TCRdb retains in-frame clones only, with some absent. The sample has about 93,000 clones, around 92% seen once. The sample in question was peripheral blood, obtained after pregnancy. The receptor was isolated from a female donor with multiple sclerosis, enrolled in a pregnancy study.

CDR3 in amino acids: CSVGQVHEQYF. The CDR3, as DNA: TGCAGCGTTGGCCAGGTCCACGAGCAGTACTTC. The chain is built from TRBV29-1 and TRBJ2-7; no definite D call. The germline V and J ends were trimmed by 4 bases and 5 bases, with 9 bases remaining between them. Germline V gene sequence: CDR1 SQVTM, CDR2 ANQGSEA. The CDR3 runs to 11 residues.